What follows are 28 T cell receptor beta chains derived from one specimen sequenced in a study of OX40 agonist ivuxolimab in advanced cancers. The data were produced by immunoSEQ multiplex PCR, yet TCRdb's version contains in-frame clones alone and is incomplete. This table holds roughly 70,000 clones, roughly 87% found once. The source was CD4+ or CD8+ T cells sorted from blood, collected in a trial of the OX40 agonist ivuxolimab. These receptors came from an adult with an advanced solid tumor such as melanoma, head and neck, liver or kidney cancer.

V and J are TRBV30 and TRBJ1-4; D is uncertain. The CDR3 spans 12 residues. V lost 3 bases and J 7 bases, leaving 9 bases between the germline ends. Germline lookup yields CDR1 GTSNPN and CDR2 SVGIG (reference sequence). The chain's CDR3 is CAWSRPAEKLFF. DNA for the CDR3: TGTGCCTGGAGCCGCCCGGCTGAAAAACTGTTTTTT.

The gene calls are TRBV19 and TRBJ1-1; no definite D call. CDR3 size: 13 residues. Trimming stripped 11 bases from V and 1 base from J, with 14 bases between. Looked up from germline, CDR1 is LNHDA and CDR2 is SQIVND (reference sequence). This CDR3 is CASCNYENTEAFF. Here the CDR3 DNA reads TGTGCCTCATGTAATTATGAGAACACTGAAGCTTTCTTT.

V and J are TRBV28 and TRBJ2-7, with 7 bases that match TRBD1. The germline CDR1 and CDR2 sequences are MDHEN and SYDVKM. J gave up 3 bases and V 2 bases, and 4 bases lay outside the gene matches. The CDR3 loop spans 14 amino acids. In DNA form, the CDR3 reads TGTGCCAGCAGTTTAACAGGGGATTACTACGAGCAGTACTTC. Protein sequence: CASSLTGDYYEQYF.

The chain is built from TRBV5-1 and TRBJ2-7, with D possibly matching TRBD1 (6 bases). Trimming left V 0 bases short and J 7 bases short, with 17 bases between. The germline V gene encodes CDR1 SGHRS and CDR2 YFSETQ. The CDR3 is made up of 15 amino acids. CDR3 DNA: TGCGCCAGCAGCTTGGTGGTAGCGCAAGGGGGTGAGCAGTACTTC. The encoded protein is CASSLVVAQGGEQYF.

This rearrangement joins TRBV7-8 to TRBJ1-1; possible D gene TRBD1, 5 bases. The CDR3 is 15 residues long. Germline V CDR1 and CDR2: SGHVS, FQNEAQ. Trimming stripped 1 base from V and 0 bases from J, with 9 bases between. For the CDR3, the DNA is TGTGCCAGCAGCTTAGGGACAATTATGAACACTGAAGCTTTCTTT. It yields the protein CASSLGTIMNTEAFF. The entire variable domain, with the rest obtained from reference TRBV7-8 and TRBJ1-1, is as follows: GAGVSQSPRYKVAKRGQDVALRCDPISGHVSLFWYQQALGQGPEFLTYFQNEAQLDKSGLPSDRFFAERPEGSVSTLKIQRTQQEDSAVYLCASSLGTIMNTEAFFGQGTRLTVV.

The chain is built from TRBV7-9 and TRBJ1-2; D perhaps matches TRBD1 (5 bases). The CDR3 has 11 amino acids. CDR1 and CDR2 (germline): SEHNR, FQNEAQ (reference sequence). V lost 1 base and J lost 8, with 5 bases in between. The CDR3 DNA reads TGTGCCAGCAGCTTAGGGGACGGCTACACCTTC. Protein sequence: CASSLGDGYTF.

This clone appeared once. The chain carries TRBV4-3 and TRBJ1-3; D is unresolved. V lost 0 bases and J lost 0, with 12 bases in between. CDR1 and CDR2 from the germline V gene are LGHNA and YSLEER. The CDR3 loop spans 17 amino acids. The CDR3 bases are TGCGCCAGCAGCCAAGATGGAAAACTGTTCTCTGGAAACACCATATATTTT. Translated: CASSQDGKLFSGNTIYF.

This sequence joins TRBV4-3 and TRBJ2-6, with 7 bases matching TRBD1. The germline V gene encodes CDR1 LGHNA and CDR2 YSLEER. The CDR3 is 18 residues long. V lost 0 bases and J lost 0; bases outside the gene matches: 5. CDR3: CASSQETGALSGANVLTF. Written as DNA, the CDR3 is TGCGCCAGCAGCCAAGAAACAGGGGCCCTCTCTGGGGCCAACGTCCTGACTTTC.

This clone was seen a handful of times. CDR3 sequence: CASSTTRSGEAFF. CDR3 DNA: TGTGCCAGCAGCACTACAAGAAGTGGTGAAGCTTTCTTT. This rearrangement joins TRBV14 to TRBJ1-1; no reliable D call. CDR1 is SGHDN, CDR2 FVKESK, per germline. This CDR3 comprises 13 residues. The ends were cut back, 5 bases at V and 7 bases at J, with 14 bases in the middle.

This clone was observed once. The CDR3 DNA sequence: TGTGCCAGCAGCTCCGGTAGCGGGAGTAGGGCGGGAGAGACCCAGTACTTC. Residues: CASSSGSGSRAGETQYF. The genes are TRBV5-8 and TRBJ2-5; TRBD2 aligns across 9 bases. The germline V gene has CDR1 SGHTS and CDR2 YDEGEE. J gave up 4 bases and V 3 bases, and 13 bases lay outside the gene matches. This CDR3 has 17 amino acids.

The rearrangement joins TRBV28 to TRBJ1-4, with D perhaps TRBD1 (5 bases). Trimming took off 10 bases at V and 1 base at J, with 19 bases between the two ends. This CDR3 contains 16 residues. Germline assignment: CDR1 MDHEN and CDR2 SYDVKM. The CDR3 bases are TGTGCCACCGCAGGGTTGTTGATCGGAACTAATGAAAAACTGTTTTTT. Amino acid sequence: CATAGLLIGTNEKLFF.

CDR3 nucleotide sequence: TGTGCCAGCAGTTTAACAGGGTTTATCTATGGCTACACCTTC. Translating gives CASSLTGFIYGYTF. The genes are TRBV28 and TRBJ1-2, with D possibly TRBD1 on 6 matching bases. The CDR3 covers 14 residues. Trimming took off 2 bases at V and 4 bases at J, with 11 bases between the two ends. CDR1 is MDHEN and CDR2 is SYDVKM in the germline V gene.

This chain connects TRBV25-1 to TRBJ2-1; D may be TRBD1 (6 bases). CDR3 size: 16 residues. Trimming took off 2 bases at V and 6 bases at J, with 17 bases between the two ends. CDR1 and CDR2 (germline): MGHDK, SYGVNS. The CDR3, as DNA: TGTGCCAGCAGTGAAGTTACTGGCCAGGGGTCCAATGAGCAGTTCTTC. This encodes CASSEVTGQGSNEQFF.

The chain combines TRBV7-8 with TRBJ2-7, with 10 bases fitting TRBD1. Germline-derived CDR1 and CDR2 are SGHVS and FQNEAQ. The ends lost 5 bases at V and 2 bases at J; junction bases unmatched: 3. This CDR3 region has 14 residues. In nucleotides, the CDR3 is TGTGCCAGCAGCCGGACAGGGGGGACCTACGAGCAGTACTTC. It is translated as CASSRTGGTYEQYF.

This chain links TRBV2 with TRBJ2-7; 8 bases are a match to TRBD2. Germline CDR1 is SNHLY and CDR2 is FYNNEI. There are 17 residues in the CDR3. J was trimmed by 7 bases and V by 4 bases; bases with no gene match: 18. As DNA, the CDR3 is TGTGCCAGCAGTGCCTCCGGGGGGGCGGGGGCCTCCCTGGAGCAGTACTTC. Translating gives CASSASGGAGASLEQYF.

The chain has TRBV28 and TRBJ1-6; 8 bases fit TRBD1. The V segment lost 5 bases and the J segment 5 bases; nucleotides outside the gene matches: 5. CDR1 is MDHEN and CDR2 is SYDVKM in the germline V gene. The CDR3 length is 15 residues. Here the CDR3 DNA reads TGTGCCAGCAGTCCCGGACAGGGTGATAATTCACCCCTCCACTTT. It specifies CASSPGQGDNSPLHF.

The rearrangement joins TRBV6-5 to TRBJ1-2, with a weak D call TRBD1 (5 bases). Germline lookup yields CDR1 MNHEY and CDR2 SVGAGI. CDR3 length equals 14 residues. V lost 1 base, J lost 7 bases, and 13 bases lay in between. The CDR3 protein is CASSYLGVESGYTF. The CDR3, as DNA: TGTGCCAGCAGTTACTTAGGGGTCGAGAGTGGCTACACCTTC.

The J gene is TRBJ1-6, the V gene TRBV28; possible D gene TRBD1, 6 bases. CDR3 length equals 14 residues. V dropped 4 bases and J dropped 9 bases, with 13 bases sitting between them. The germline CDR1 and CDR2 sequences are MDHEN and SYDVKM. The CDR3 sequence is CASSSPGQSSPLHF. The CDR3 DNA reads TGTGCCAGCAGTTCCCCGGGACAAAGTTCACCCCTCCACTTT.

The chain uses TRBV14 and TRBJ1-1; D not resolved. This CDR3 is 15 amino acids long. V lost 1 base and J 2 bases, leaving 11 bases between the germline ends. Per the germline V gene, CDR1 is SGHDN and CDR2 is FVKESK. The CDR3: CASSQVNSGNTEAFF. Written as DNA, the CDR3 is TGTGCCAGCAGCCAAGTCAATTCAGGAAACACTGAAGCTTTCTTT.

This chain uses TRBV30 with TRBJ1-4; D unclear. Trimming took off 3 bases at V and 0 bases at J, with 11 bases between the two ends. CDR1 GTSNPN and CDR2 SVGIG come from the germline V gene (reference sequence). CDR3 length: 15 residues. CDR3 DNA sequence: TGTGCCTGGAGCGCCTTGGTGGCAACTAATGAAAAACTGTTTTTT. It is translated as CAWSALVATNEKLFF.

This chain connects TRBV11-2 to TRBJ1-2; D not resolved. V was trimmed by 1 base and J by 4 bases, leaving 10 bases between them. CDR1 is SGHAT and CDR2 is FQNNGV in the germline V gene. This CDR3 is built from 14 residues. CDR3 sequence: CASSLVREGYGYTF. DNA for the CDR3: TGTGCCAGCAGCTTAGTGAGGGAGGGCTATGGCTACACCTTC.

The rearrangement links TRBV5-1 to TRBJ2-1; the D gene is possibly TRBD1 (5 bases). Trimming shortened V by 0 bases and J by 9 bases, and 10 bases separated the two germline ends. Germline V gene lookup returns CDR1 SGHRS and CDR2 YFSETQ. The CDR3 has 13 amino acids. CDR3 amino acids: CASSLALQGEQFF. The CDR3 nucleotides read TGCGCCAGCAGCTTGGCCCTGCAGGGTGAGCAGTTCTTC.

The V gene is TRBV28, the J gene TRBJ1-1; 8 bases agree with TRBD1. The CDR3 spans 12 residues. The germline V gene has CDR1 MDHEN and CDR2 SYDVKM. After removal of 6 bases from V and 7 bases from J, the junction contained 4 bases not matched to a gene. The CDR3 spells CASRLGQGEAFF. Here the CDR3 DNA reads TGTGCCAGCAGACTAGGACAGGGTGAAGCTTTCTTT.

CDR3 bases: TGTGCCAGCAGGGACAGGGTTGGAAACACCATATATTTT. Translating gives CASRDRVGNTIYF. The chain carries TRBV2 and TRBJ1-3; 8 bases are shared with TRBD1. The CDR3 is 13 residues long. Looked up from germline, CDR1 is SNHLY and CDR2 is FYNNEI. V lost 6 bases, J lost 3 bases, and 1 base stayed unmatched.

Notes on this clone: It is unclear where the CDR3 begins or ends on the DNA, so no DNA is shown, and the CDR3 is as TCRdb lists it. The chain uses TRBV7-2 and TRBJ2-1; TRBD1 is taken as the D call from the table, unchecked against the DNA. Germline CDR1 SGHTA, CDR2 FQGNSA. The CDR3 is 16 residues long, ends included. The chain's CDR3 is CASSLGVGQGIFGVVF.

This clone has just one count. The chain recombines TRBV7-9 with TRBJ2-6; no firm D call. V was pared by 5 bases and J by 2 bases, with 4 bases between. This CDR3 contains 13 residues. Looked up from germline, CDR1 is SEHNR and CDR2 is FQNEAQ (reference sequence). The CDR3 region has the DNA TGTGCCAGCAGCGACGCTGGGGCCAACGTCCTGACTTTC. Translating it yields CASSDAGANVLTF.

The chain uses TRBV29-1 and TRBJ1-4, with a weak D call TRBD1 (5 bases). The CDR3 runs 13 residues. Per germline, CDR1 SQVTM and CDR2 ANQGSEA. V was shortened by 3 bases and J by 7 bases, with 12 bases between the two germline ends. Here the CDR3 reads CSVDSQGSEKLFF. The CDR3 coding sequence is TGCAGCGTTGACAGCCAGGGTTCTGAAAAACTGTTTTTT.

The V and J genes are TRBV30 and TRBJ1-6; 8 bases match TRBD1. The CDR3 spans 14 residues. The germline CDR1 and CDR2 sequences are GTSNPN and SVGIG (reference sequence). The trim removed 0 bases at V and 5 bases at J, leaving 0 bases unmatched. DNA for the CDR3: TGTGCCTGGAGTGTGGGACAGGATAATTCACCCCTCCACTTT. Protein: CAWSVGQDNSPLHF. Full variable domain (outside the CDR3, taken from reference TRBV30 and TRBJ1-6): SQTIHQWPATLVQPVGSPLSLECTVEGTSNPNLYWYRQAAGRGLQLLFYSVGIGQISSEVPQNLSASRPQDRQFILSSKKLLLSDSGFYLCAWSVGQDNSPLHFGNGTRLTVT.